This is a list of T cell receptor beta chains from one sample in a study of identical twins. TCRdb reprocessed the 5' RACE reads via MiXCR and lists one record per CDR3 protein. The repertoire has around 480,000 distinct CDR3 sequences, approximately 14% of them found once; the top ten carry around 0.57%. This sample was also put to use in a study of yellow fever vaccine responses in identical twins.

Sequenced material: CD4+ T cells sorted from blood. The source is a woman aged 18-29 years in good health. Both conserved end residues are part of each CDR3. Each record gives: V gene, D gene, J gene, clone size, CDR3 DNA, CDR3 protein. The D gene is left open where the match is weak. For some rows the clone size is stated as once, few or many, or as a class when expanded; others skip it.

v_gene: TRBV6-1
d_gene: TRBD2
j_gene: TRBJ2-2
abundance: .
CDR3nt: TGTGCCAGCAGAGCACGGGGGGGCCTTACCGGGGAGCTGTTTTTT
CDR3aa: CASRARGGLTGELFF

v_gene: TRBV7-2
d_gene: TRBD1
j_gene: TRBJ2-1
abundance: .
CDR3nt: TGTGCCAGCAGCCAGTACGGGACAGGGATCTACAATGAGCAGTTCTTC
CDR3aa: CASSQYGTGIYNEQFF

v_gene: TRBV12-3/TRBV12-4
d_gene: .
j_gene: TRBJ2-7
abundance: .
CDR3nt: TGTGCCAGCAGTTTATTAGGACCCTCCTACGAGCAGTACTTC
CDR3aa: CASSLLGPSYEQYF

v_gene: TRBV4-1
d_gene: TRBD2
j_gene: TRBJ2-7
abundance: .
CDR3nt: TGCGCCAGCAGCCCCCGGGGAGCGGGAGCCTACGAGCAGTACTTC
CDR3aa: CASSPRGAGAYEQYF

v_gene: TRBV4-1
d_gene: TRBD1
j_gene: TRBJ2-5
abundance: few
CDR3nt: TGCGCCAGCAGCCCTTACGGGACAGAAGAGACCCAGTACTTC
CDR3aa: CASSPYGTEETQYF

v_gene: TRBV20-1
d_gene: TRBD1
j_gene: TRBJ2-5
abundance: .
CDR3nt: TGCAGTGCTCAAACAGGGGTGGGAAAAGAGACCCAGTACTTC
CDR3aa: CSAQTGVGKETQYF

v_gene: TRBV2
d_gene: .
j_gene: TRBJ2-7
abundance: .
CDR3nt: TGTGCCAGCAGTGGAGCCCCGGGCCTACCGGGGGAGCAGTACTTC
CDR3aa: CASSGAPGLPGEQYF

v_gene: TRBV7-8
d_gene: TRBD1
j_gene: TRBJ2-7
abundance: .
CDR3nt: TGTGCCAGCAGCTTAGAGACGGACAGGAGAAACTCCTACGAGCAGTACTTC
CDR3aa: CASSLETDRRNSYEQYF

v_gene: TRBV12-3/TRBV12-4
d_gene: .
j_gene: TRBJ1-2
abundance: .
CDR3nt: TGTGCCAGCAGTTTGGGGGACGGTGCTAACTATGGCTACACCTTC
CDR3aa: CASSLGDGANYGYTF

v_gene: TRBV12-5
d_gene: .
j_gene: TRBJ2-2
abundance: .
CDR3nt: TGTGCTAGTGGTTTGGGACAGACTGGCGCCGGGGAGCTGTTTTTT
CDR3aa: CASGLGQTGAGELFF

v_gene: TRBV7-9
d_gene: .
j_gene: TRBJ1-2
abundance: few
CDR3nt: TGTGCCAGCAGCTTACTAAACACCTTCCCGGACTATGGCTACACCTTC
CDR3aa: CASSLLNTFPDYGYTF

v_gene: TRBV11-3
d_gene: .
j_gene: TRBJ2-1
abundance: .
CDR3nt: TGTGCCAGCAGCACAGGCCTCCCCTCCTACAATGAGCAGTTCTTC
CDR3aa: CASSTGLPSYNEQFF

v_gene: TRBV6-5
d_gene: .
j_gene: TRBJ2-5
abundance: .
CDR3nt: TGTGCCAGCAGTTATATACGCGGAAAACAAGAGACCCAGTACTTC
CDR3aa: CASSYIRGKQETQYF

v_gene: TRBV5-6
d_gene: .
j_gene: TRBJ2-6
abundance: many
CDR3nt: TGTGCCAGCAGAACGACAGGCTCTGGGGCCAACGTCCTGACTTTC
CDR3aa: CASRTTGSGANVLTF

v_gene: TRBV7-7
d_gene: TRBD2
j_gene: TRBJ2-3
abundance: many
CDR3nt: TGTGCTAGCAGCTTAGCGGGGGCCCCCACAGATACGCAGTATTTT
CDR3aa: CASSLAGAPTDTQYF

v_gene: TRBV7-2
d_gene: .
j_gene: TRBJ1-1
abundance: few
CDR3nt: TGTGCCAGCAGCTTAGAATGGGACACTGAAGCTTTCTTT
CDR3aa: CASSLEWDTEAFF

v_gene: TRBV5-1
d_gene: .
j_gene: TRBJ2-7
abundance: many
CDR3nt: TGCGCCAGCAGCTTGCTATCACCCCCGTACGAGCAGTACTTC
CDR3aa: CASSLLSPPYEQYF

v_gene: TRBV6-5
d_gene: TRBD1
j_gene: TRBJ1-2
abundance: .
CDR3nt: TGTGCCAGCAGTTACCTGGGACAGGGGGCGTCGGGCTACACCTTC
CDR3aa: CASSYLGQGASGYTF

v_gene: TRBV24-1
d_gene: .
j_gene: TRBJ2-1
abundance: many
CDR3nt: TGTGCCACCAGTGATAGCCTAGCTGATCACAATGAGCAGTTCTTC
CDR3aa: CATSDSLADHNEQFF

v_gene: TRBV28
d_gene: .
j_gene: TRBJ2-7
abundance: .
CDR3nt: TGTGCCAGCAGACGTGAGGGCTACGAGCAGTACTTC
CDR3aa: CASRREGYEQYF

v_gene: TRBV20-1
d_gene: TRBD2
j_gene: TRBJ2-1
abundance: .
CDR3nt: TGCAGTGCTAGGACTAGCGGCGCTTCCTCCTACAATGAGCAGTTCTTC
CDR3aa: CSARTSGASSYNEQFF

v_gene: TRBV28
d_gene: .
j_gene: TRBJ2-6
abundance: .
CDR3nt: TGTGCCAGCAGTTTGGTCCGCTCTGGGGCCAACGTCCTGACTTTC
CDR3aa: CASSLVRSGANVLTF

v_gene: TRBV5-1
d_gene: TRBD2
j_gene: TRBJ2-5
abundance: few
CDR3nt: TGCGCCAGCAGCTTGGGGGGACTAGCGGCAGTAGAGACCCAGTACTTC
CDR3aa: CASSLGGLAAVETQYF

v_gene: TRBV20-1
d_gene: .
j_gene: TRBJ2-7
abundance: few
CDR3nt: TGCAGTGCTAGGCCGGACATCCCGATCATCGTGGGCTCCTACGAGCAGTACTTC
CDR3aa: CSARPDIPIIVGSYEQYF

v_gene: TRBV6-2/TRBV6-3
d_gene: .
j_gene: TRBJ2-5
abundance: .
CDR3nt: TGTGCCAGCAGTTATGTGAGGGGAGAAGAGACCCAGTACTTC
CDR3aa: CASSYVRGEETQYF

v_gene: TRBV7-9
d_gene: TRBD2
j_gene: TRBJ2-3
abundance: .
CDR3nt: TGTGCCAGCAGCTTTAGCGGGGGCGGCGCAGATACGCAGTATTTT
CDR3aa: CASSFSGGGADTQYF

v_gene: TRBV20-1
d_gene: .
j_gene: TRBJ1-6
abundance: .
CDR3nt: TGCAGTGCACAGACAGGCCTAAATTCACCCCTCCACTTT
CDR3aa: CSAQTGLNSPLHF

v_gene: TRBV24-1
d_gene: TRBD1
j_gene: TRBJ2-7
abundance: many
CDR3nt: TGTGCCACCAGTGAATATCCGGGACAGGGGCCCTACGAGCAGTACTTC
CDR3aa: CATSEYPGQGPYEQYF

v_gene: TRBV3-1
d_gene: .
j_gene: TRBJ2-5
abundance: few
CDR3nt: TGTGCCAGCAGCCCGAGTGGATCGTACCAAGAGACCCAGTACTTC
CDR3aa: CASSPSGSYQETQYF

v_gene: TRBV24-1
d_gene: .
j_gene: TRBJ2-3
abundance: .
CDR3nt: TGTGCCACCAGTGATTACTCGTTATCCACAGATACGCAGTATTTT
CDR3aa: CATSDYSLSTDTQYF

v_gene: TRBV7-9
d_gene: .
j_gene: TRBJ2-5
abundance: many
CDR3nt: TGTGCCAGCAGCTTCCAGGGAGGCGAAGTAGAGACCCAGTACTTC
CDR3aa: CASSFQGGEVETQYF

v_gene: TRBV20-1
d_gene: .
j_gene: TRBJ2-1
abundance: few
CDR3nt: TGCAGTGCTAGAAGCGGGTACAATGAGCAGTTCTTC
CDR3aa: CSARSGYNEQFF

v_gene: TRBV5-1
d_gene: TRBD2
j_gene: TRBJ2-1
abundance: .
CDR3nt: TGCGCCAGCAGCTTGGGGGCTAGCGGTAGCTCCTACAATGAGCAGTTCTTC
CDR3aa: CASSLGASGSSYNEQFF

v_gene: TRBV20-1
d_gene: TRBD1
j_gene: TRBJ2-5
abundance: .
CDR3nt: TGCAGTGCTAGAGGGGCCAGGGGGTTTCAAGAGACCCAGTACTTC
CDR3aa: CSARGARGFQETQYF

v_gene: TRBV20-1
d_gene: .
j_gene: TRBJ1-2
abundance: few
CDR3nt: TGCAGTGCTGACAGCTATGGCTACACCTTC
CDR3aa: CSADSYGYTF

v_gene: TRBV21-1
d_gene: .
j_gene: TRBJ1-2
abundance: .
CDR3nt: TGTGCCAGCAGCAGGAAGGGACGACCCTATGGCTACACCTTC
CDR3aa: CASSRKGRPYGYTF

v_gene: TRBV7-2
d_gene: TRBD2
j_gene: TRBJ2-5
abundance: many
CDR3nt: TGTGCCAGCAGCAAGGGACTAGCGAACCAAGAGACCCAGTACTTC
CDR3aa: CASSKGLANQETQYF

v_gene: TRBV9
d_gene: TRBD1
j_gene: TRBJ1-1
abundance: few
CDR3nt: TGTGCCAGCAGCGTAGCAGGGGGTGCTGAAGCTTTCTTT
CDR3aa: CASSVAGGAEAFF

v_gene: TRBV9
d_gene: .
j_gene: TRBJ2-2
abundance: .
CDR3nt: TGTGCCAGCAGCGTAGGTCCGGGTGGATTCGCGAACACCGGGGAGCTGTTTTTT
CDR3aa: CASSVGPGGFANTGELFF

v_gene: TRBV5-1
d_gene: TRBD2
j_gene: TRBJ2-7
abundance: few
CDR3nt: TGCGCCAGCAGCTTGGCCTTTGGGACTAGCGGGGGAAACGAGCAGTACTTC
CDR3aa: CASSLAFGTSGGNEQYF

v_gene: TRBV6-6
d_gene: .
j_gene: TRBJ2-2
abundance: once
CDR3nt: TGTGCCATAAGCCCGAACACCGGGGAGCTGTTTTTT
CDR3aa: CAISPNTGELFF

v_gene: TRBV5-6
d_gene: .
j_gene: TRBJ2-5
abundance: few
CDR3nt: TGTGCCAGCAGCTTGGCGACAAAAAGCGGAATACAAGAGACCCAGTACTTC
CDR3aa: CASSLATKSGIQETQYF

v_gene: TRBV7-9
d_gene: TRBD2
j_gene: TRBJ2-7
abundance: .
CDR3nt: TGTGCCAGCAGCGCGCTAGCGGGGCACTCCTACGAGCAGTACTTC
CDR3aa: CASSALAGHSYEQYF

v_gene: TRBV7-9
d_gene: .
j_gene: TRBJ2-3
abundance: .
CDR3nt: TGTGCCAGCAGCTTCGACGCCGTTATCACAGATACGCAGTATTTT
CDR3aa: CASSFDAVITDTQYF

v_gene: TRBV20-1
d_gene: .
j_gene: TRBJ1-5
abundance: many
CDR3nt: TGCAGTGCCATAGACCGGGCCTCCAATCAGCCCCAGCATTTT
CDR3aa: CSAIDRASNQPQHF

v_gene: TRBV20-1
d_gene: TRBD2
j_gene: TRBJ2-7
abundance: .
CDR3nt: TGCAGTGCTACACTAGCGGGGGGAACCTACGAGCAGTACTTC
CDR3aa: CSATLAGGTYEQYF

v_gene: TRBV29-1
d_gene: .
j_gene: TRBJ2-3
abundance: few
CDR3nt: TGCAGCGGATGGACAGAGTGGAGCACAGATACGCAGTATTTT
CDR3aa: CSGWTEWSTDTQYF

v_gene: TRBV4-1
d_gene: .
j_gene: TRBJ2-1
abundance: .
CDR3nt: TGCGCCAGCAGCCAAGGGACAGCCCTTGGCAATGAGCAGTTCTTC
CDR3aa: CASSQGTALGNEQFF

v_gene: TRBV10-1
d_gene: .
j_gene: TRBJ2-2
abundance: .
CDR3nt: TGCGCCAGCAGTGAGTCCCTCACCGGGGAGCTGTTTTTT
CDR3aa: CASSESLTGELFF